What follows are 2 T cell receptor beta chains derived from one specimen sequenced in a study of T cells after yellow fever vaccination. TCRdb reprocessed the 5' RACE reads with MiXCR, giving one entry per CDR3 protein. The sample has hundreds of thousands of distinct CDR3 sequences, roughly 12% seen once; the top ten hold approximately 15%. The source material was PBMCs, sampled on the day of the yellow fever booster vaccination. Every receptor here comes from a man aged 25-45 years who received the YFV17D yellow fever vaccine.

This clonotype has a handful of counts. The V call is TRBV7-9, the J call TRBJ1-2, with TRBD1 matching 7 bases. The V gene's germline CDR1 is SEHNR and CDR2 FQNEAQ (reference sequence). The CDR3 runs 12 residues. The ends lost 5 bases at V and 8 bases at J; junction bases unmatched: 5. This CDR3 is CASSPQDRGYTF. CDR3 DNA: TGTGCCAGCAGCCCACAGGACAGGGGCTACACCTTC.

The DNA of the CDR3 is TGTGCCAGCAGCTCAAGCGAAGGCTACGAGCAGTACTTC. It encodes CASSSSEGYEQYF. The J gene is TRBJ2-7, the V gene TRBV7-2; no definite D call. From germline, CDR1 is SGHTA and CDR2 FQGNSA. The germline V and J ends were trimmed by 4 bases and 3 bases, with 10 bases remaining between them. The CDR3 runs to 13 residues.